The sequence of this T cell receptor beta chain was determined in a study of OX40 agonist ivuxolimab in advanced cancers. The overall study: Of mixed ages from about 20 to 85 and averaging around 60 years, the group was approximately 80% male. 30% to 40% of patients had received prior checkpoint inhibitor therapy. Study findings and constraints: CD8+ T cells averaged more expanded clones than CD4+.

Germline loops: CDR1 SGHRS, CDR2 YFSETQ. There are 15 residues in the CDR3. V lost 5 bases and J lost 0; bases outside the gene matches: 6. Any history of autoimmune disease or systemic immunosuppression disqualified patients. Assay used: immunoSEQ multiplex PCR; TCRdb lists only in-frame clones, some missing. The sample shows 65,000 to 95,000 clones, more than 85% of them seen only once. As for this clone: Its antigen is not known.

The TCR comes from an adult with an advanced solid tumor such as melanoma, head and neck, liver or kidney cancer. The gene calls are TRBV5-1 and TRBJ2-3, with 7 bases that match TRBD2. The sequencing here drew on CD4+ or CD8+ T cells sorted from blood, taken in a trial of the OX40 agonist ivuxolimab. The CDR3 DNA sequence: TGCGCCAGCAGAGTTCTAGCGGTCAGCACAGATACGCAGTATTTT. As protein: CASRVLAVSTDTQYF.